The rows below give T cell receptor beta chains drawn from one sample of a study of T cell responses to AZD1222 COVID-19 vaccine. Profiling relied on immunoSEQ multiplex PCR, and the TCRdb table lists in-frame clones only, not all of them. The table lists about 160,000 clones, roughly 86% of them singletons. Sequences were derived from peripheral blood, sampled on day 0 of AZD1222 vaccination. These receptor sequences come from an adult in good health. Each CDR3 is given with its conserved first and last residue. A D gene is named only where the DNA matches it firmly. Size is omitted from some rows. Given values are once, few, many or a class for expanded clones.

cdr3_nt: TGTGCCAGCAGCTCCGAAAAACAGGGGAACGGCAATTCACCCCTCCACTTT
cdr3_aa: CASSSEKQGNGNSPLHF
v_call: TRBV7-3
j_call: TRBJ1-6
d_call: TRBD1
clone_size: NA

cdr3_nt: TGTGCCAGCAGTTTACGTGGGGGTGTCGAGCAGTACTTC
cdr3_aa: CASSLRGGVEQYF
v_call: TRBV27
j_call: TRBJ2-7
d_call: NA
clone_size: NA

cdr3_nt: TGTGCCAGCAGTTACCAAGGGTCCGGGGAGCTGTTTTTT
cdr3_aa: CASSYQGSGELFF
v_call: TRBV6-5
j_call: TRBJ2-2
d_call: NA
clone_size: few

cdr3_nt: TGTGCCAGTAGCATCGGGACAGGGATTGTTTATGAGCAGTTCTTC
cdr3_aa: CASSIGTGIVYEQFF
v_call: TRBV19
j_call: TRBJ2-1
d_call: TRBD1
clone_size: few

cdr3_nt: TGTGCCAGTAGTTTAGGGGAGGGCACTGAAGCTTTCTTT
cdr3_aa: CASSLGEGTEAFF
v_call: TRBV19
j_call: TRBJ1-1
d_call: NA
clone_size: NA

cdr3_nt: TGTGCCAGCAGCGTAATTGGCGCAGATACGCAGTATTTT
cdr3_aa: CASSVIGADTQYF
v_call: TRBV9
j_call: TRBJ2-3
d_call: NA
clone_size: NA

cdr3_nt: TGTGCCAGCAGTCCCGACGGAAACTATGGCTACACCTTC
cdr3_aa: CASSPDGNYGYTF
v_call: TRBV28
j_call: TRBJ1-2
d_call: NA
clone_size: NA

cdr3_nt: TGTGCCAGCAGTTGGGGAGGAATAGGATCACCCCTCCACTTT
cdr3_aa: CASSWGGIGSPLHF
v_call: TRBV2
j_call: TRBJ1-6
d_call: NA
clone_size: NA

cdr3_nt: TGTGCCTGGAGTCCCCCGGACGGAAACTATGGCTACACCTTC
cdr3_aa: CAWSPPDGNYGYTF
v_call: TRBV30
j_call: TRBJ1-2
d_call: NA
clone_size: NA

cdr3_nt: TGTGCCAGCAGTGAAGGTACAGGGAGCTCCTATAATTCACCCCTCCACTTT
cdr3_aa: CASSEGTGSSYNSPLHF
v_call: TRBV2
j_call: TRBJ1-6
d_call: NA
clone_size: NA

cdr3_nt: TGTGCCAGCTCACCACAAGGAGGGGCCACTGAAGCTTTCTTT
cdr3_aa: CASSPQGGATEAFF
v_call: TRBV18
j_call: TRBJ1-1
d_call: NA
clone_size: NA

cdr3_nt: TGTGCCAGCAGCTCCAATCCCGTCTTGGGGAAAACAGGGGAGTACCAAGAGACCCAGTACTTC
cdr3_aa: CASSSNPVLGKTGEYQETQYF
v_call: TRBV13
j_call: TRBJ2-5
d_call: TRBD1
clone_size: NA

cdr3_nt: TGTGCCAGCAGCCCGGGGGGGGCTGGCTACACCTTC
cdr3_aa: CASSPGGAGYTF
v_call: TRBV5-4
j_call: TRBJ1-2
d_call: NA
clone_size: NA

cdr3_nt: TGCGCCAGCAGCTTATGGGGAGACACTGAAGCTTTCTTT
cdr3_aa: CASSLWGDTEAFF
v_call: TRBV5-1
j_call: TRBJ1-1
d_call: NA
clone_size: NA

cdr3_nt: TGTGCCAGCAGCTTAGATTTCTTTCTCCGGTCAGGGGCTGAAGCTTTCTTT
cdr3_aa: CASSLDFFLRSGAEAFF
v_call: TRBV11-2
j_call: TRBJ1-1
d_call: NA
clone_size: NA